Below, 9 T cell receptor beta chains from the same sample are listed, as sequenced in a study of human thymus T cells. Thymus tissue for the work was resected from patients undergoing corrective heart surgery. The assay was immunoSEQ multiplex PCR, and TCRdb's table has in-frame clones only and misses some. Of roughly 120,000 clones listed, more than 90% are singletons. The source material was thymus tissue. The receptors originated from a boy younger than two with a congenital heart defect but otherwise immunologically healthy.

This chain uses TRBV29-1 with TRBJ1-1; tentatively, D is TRBD1 (5 bases). V dropped 6 bases and J dropped 0 bases, with 11 bases sitting between them. The CDR3 loop spans 13 amino acids. Germline V gene lookup returns CDR1 SQVTM and CDR2 ANQGSEA. The CDR3 region has the DNA TGCAGCGTATCAGGGTGGGTGAACACTGAAGCTTTCTTT. This gives the protein CSVSGWVNTEAFF.

This chain uses TRBV29-1 with TRBJ2-5; D possibly corresponds to TRBD2 (6 bases). Matching the DNA end better, TRBJ2-7 makes the J call doubtful. Germline V gene data show CDR1 as SQVTM and CDR2 as ANQGSEA. The CDR3 extends over 13 amino acids. The CDR3 DNA follows: TGCAGCGTTGAAGAAGCGGGCGTGTACGAGCAGTACTTC. It codes for CSVEEAGVYEQYF.

The chain links TRBV28 to TRBJ2-7; no definite D call. Between the trimmed V and J ends, which lost 2 bases and 0 bases, there was a span of 8 bases. CDR1 and CDR2 (germline): MDHEN, SYDVKM. The CDR3 runs to 14 residues. In nucleotides, the CDR3 is TGTGCCAGCAGTTTACGGTATTCCTCCTACGAGCAGTACTTC. It yields the protein CASSLRYSSYEQYF.

Of note for this clone: Sequence at one end of the junction differs from germline and may be a read error. V and J are TRBV7-9 and TRBJ2-7; D unresolved. Germline-derived CDR1 and CDR2 are SEHNR and FQNEAQ (reference sequence). This CDR3 comprises 12 residues. The CDR3 nucleotides are TGTGCCAGCAGCTTAGAGGCTCATAGTGGGAACTTC. Protein sequence: CASSLEAHSGNF. Complete variable domain (other parts from reference TRBV7-9 and TRBJ2-7): DTGVSQNPRHKITKRGQNVTFRCDPISEHNRLYWYRQTLGQGPEFLTYFQNEAQLEKSRLLSDRFSAERPKGSFSTLEIQRTEQGDSAMYLCASSLEAHSGNFGPGTRLTVT.

This rearrangement joins TRBV9 to TRBJ2-6; 10 positions match TRBD1. The V and J ends lost 3 bases and 0 bases, in that order; junction bases with no gene match: 12. The V gene's germline CDR1 is SGDLS and CDR2 YYNGEE. The CDR3 length is 20 residues. This CDR3 reads CASSELDRGHTSSGANVLTF. Here the CDR3 DNA reads TGTGCCAGCAGCGAGCTTGACAGGGGGCACACCAGCTCTGGGGCCAACGTCCTGACTTTC.

The rearrangement joins TRBV11-3 to TRBJ2-3; D is possibly TRBD2 (6 bases). The germline V gene encodes CDR1 SGHNT and CDR2 YENEEA. Between the trimmed V and J ends, which lost 3 bases and 2 bases, there was a span of 18 bases. The CDR3 consists of 17 residues. CDR3 region: CASSLSTGTSDTDTQYF. The DNA of the CDR3 is TGTGCCAGCAGCTTGTCCACCGGGACTTCCGACACAGATACGCAGTATTTT.

This sequence joins TRBV27 and TRBJ1-2, with a possible D match to TRBD1 (6 bases). With 6 bases removed from V and 4 bases from J, the gap between germline ends came to 18 bases. The CDR3 runs to 15 residues. CDR1 and CDR2 (germline): MNHEY, SMNVEV (reference sequence). CDR3 bases: TGTGCCAGCAGACAGGGCCTGTACCCTCTCTATGGCTACACCTTC. This codes for CASRQGLYPLYGYTF.

V gene TRBV7-9 combines with J gene TRBJ2-2; 7 bases agree with TRBD2. Trimming at V came to 2 bases and at J to 1 base, leaving 4 bases not matched to a gene. The germline gives CDR1 SEHNR, CDR2 FQNEAQ (reference sequence). The length of the CDR3 is 16 residues. CDR3 DNA sequence: TGTGCCAGCAGCTTAAGAGCGGGGCGGAACACCGGGGAGCTGTTTTTT. Translated, it gives CASSLRAGRNTGELFF.

V usage is TRBV2 and J usage is TRBJ2-3; TRBD2 matches 14 bases. Germline loops: CDR1 SNHLY, CDR2 FYNNEI. V trimming: 7 bases; J trimming: 1 base; junction bases outside the gene matches: 1. This CDR3 is built from 15 residues. CDR3 loop: CASKGLAGGTDTQYF. CDR3 coding DNA: TGTGCCAGCAAGGGACTAGCGGGGGGCACAGATACGCAGTATTTT. The entire variable domain, with the rest obtained from reference TRBV2 and TRBJ2-3, is as follows: EPEVTQTPSHQVTQMGQEVILRCVPISNHLYFYWYRQILGQKVEFLVSFYNNEISEKSEIFDDQFSVERPDGSNFTLKIRSTKLEDSAMYFCASKGLAGGTDTQYFGPGTRLTVL.